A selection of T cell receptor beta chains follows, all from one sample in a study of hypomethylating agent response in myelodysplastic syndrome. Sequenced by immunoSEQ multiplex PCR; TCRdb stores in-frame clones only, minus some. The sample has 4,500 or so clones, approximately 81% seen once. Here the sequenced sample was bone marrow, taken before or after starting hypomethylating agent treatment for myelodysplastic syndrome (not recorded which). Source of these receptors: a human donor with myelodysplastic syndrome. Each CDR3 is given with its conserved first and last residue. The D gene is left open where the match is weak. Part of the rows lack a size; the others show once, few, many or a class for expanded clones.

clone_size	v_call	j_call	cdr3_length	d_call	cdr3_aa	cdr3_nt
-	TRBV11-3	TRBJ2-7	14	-	CASSFSVGTYEQYF	TGTGCCAGCAGCTTCTCAGTGGGAACGTACGAGCAGTACTTC
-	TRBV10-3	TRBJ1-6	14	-	CAISVEARNSPLHF	TGTGCCATCAGTGTGGAGGCGCGGAATTCACCCCTCCACTTT
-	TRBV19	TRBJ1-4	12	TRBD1	CASQGQYEKLFF	TGTGCCAGCCAGGGACAGTATGAAAAACTGTTTTTT
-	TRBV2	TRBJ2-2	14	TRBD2	CASNTLAVYGELFF	TGTGCCAGCAATACCCTAGCGGTTTACGGGGAGCTGTTTTTT
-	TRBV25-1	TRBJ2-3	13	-	CASSYPPLDTQYF	TGTGCCAGCAGTTACCCCCCGTTAGATACGCAGTATTTT
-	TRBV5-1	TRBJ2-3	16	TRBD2	CASSQGLATSTDTQYF	TGCGCCAGCAGCCAGGGACTAGCGACTAGCACAGATACGCAGTATTTT
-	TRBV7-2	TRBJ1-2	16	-	CASSLNERVGHYGYTF	TGTGCCAGCAGCTTAAATGAGCGGGTGGGGCACTATGGCTACACCTTC
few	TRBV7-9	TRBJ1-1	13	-	CASSFERGAEAFF	TGTGCCAGCAGCTTCGAGAGGGGTGCTGAAGCTTTCTTT
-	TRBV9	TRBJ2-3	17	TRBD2	CASSVGGSGGLADTQYF	TGTGCCAGCAGCGTAGGGGGTAGCGGGGGATTAGCTGATACGCAGTATTTT
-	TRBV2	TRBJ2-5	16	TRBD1	CASSVLSGQGAETQYF	TGTGCCAGCAGTGTCCTATCGGGACAGGGGGCAGAGACCCAGTACTTC
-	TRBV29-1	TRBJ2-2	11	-	CSIGGGGELFF	TGCAGCATAGGAGGTGGCGGGGAGCTGTTTTTT
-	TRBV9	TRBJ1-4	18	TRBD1	CASSVGLRSQGENEKLFF	TGTGCCAGCAGCGTAGGTTTGAGGAGCCAGGGGGAGAATGAAAAACTGTTTTTT
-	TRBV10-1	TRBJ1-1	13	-	CASSDPARGEAFF	TGCGCCAGCAGTGATCCCGCCAGGGGTGAAGCTTTCTTT
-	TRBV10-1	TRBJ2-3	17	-	CASSDGGGAPASDTQYF	TGCGCCAGCAGTGATGGCGGCGGGGCGCCTGCCTCAGATACGCAGTATTTT
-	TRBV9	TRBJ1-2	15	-	CASSVGGAANYGYTF	TGTGCCAGCAGCGTAGGAGGCGCTGCTAACTATGGCTACACCTTC
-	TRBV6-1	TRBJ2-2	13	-	CASSERRTGELFF	TGTGCCAGCAGTGAAAGACGAACCGGGGAGCTGTTTTTT
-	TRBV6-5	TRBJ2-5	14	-	CASRTGGGQETQYF	TGTGCCAGCAGAACAGGAGGAGGGCAAGAGACCCAGTACTTC
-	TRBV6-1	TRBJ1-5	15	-	CASTLAANSNQPQHF	TGTGCCAGCACGTTGGCAGCTAATAGCAATCAGCCCCAGCATTTT
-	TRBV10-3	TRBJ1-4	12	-	CAISEDREKLFF	TGTGCCATCAGTGAAGATAGAGAAAAACTGTTTTTT
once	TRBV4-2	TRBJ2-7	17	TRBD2	CASSQPGTSGGAYEQYF	TGTGCCAGCAGCCAACCCGGGACTAGCGGGGGGGCCTACGAGCAGTACTTC
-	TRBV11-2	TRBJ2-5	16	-	CASSLDRAGGLETQYF	TGTGCCAGCAGCTTAGATCGGGCAGGAGGCCTAGAGACCCAGTACTTC
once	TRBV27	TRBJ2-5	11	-	CASSSGETQYF	TGTGCCAGCAGTTCCGGGGAGACCCAGTACTTC
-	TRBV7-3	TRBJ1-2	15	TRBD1	CASSSDRGDMGGYTF	TGTGCCAGCAGCTCCGACAGGGGGGATATGGGTGGCTACACCTTC
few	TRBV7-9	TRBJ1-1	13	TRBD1	CASSLLRGKSVFF	TGTGCCAGCAGCTTACTCAGGGGGAAAAGCGTTTTCTTT
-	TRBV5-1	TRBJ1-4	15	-	CASRRDVGTNEKLFF	TGCGCCAGCAGACGGGACGTAGGAACTAATGAAAAACTGTTTTTT
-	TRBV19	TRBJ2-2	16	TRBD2	CASSIPGLGGTGELFF	TGTGCCAGTAGTATACCGGGACTAGGGGGCACCGGGGAGCTGTTTTTT
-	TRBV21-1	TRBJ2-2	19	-	CASSKVRLAGGLGTGELFF	TGTGCCAGCAGCAAAGTGCGACTAGCGGGGGGGCTGGGCACCGGGGAGCTGTTTTTT
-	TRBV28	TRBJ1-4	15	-	CASSLFGQGNEKLFF	TGTGCCAGCAGTTTATTTGGGCAGGGAAATGAAAAACTGTTTTTT
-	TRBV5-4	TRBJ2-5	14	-	CASSLAGVPETQYF	TGTGCCAGCAGCTTAGCAGGGGTTCCGGAGACCCAGTACTTC
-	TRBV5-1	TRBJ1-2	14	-	CASSSNGKNYGYTF	TGCGCCAGCAGCTCCAATGGGAAAAACTATGGCTACACCTTC
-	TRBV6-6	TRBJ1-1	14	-	CASSQSRLDTEAFF	TGTGCCAGCAGTCAATCACGTTTGGACACTGAAGCTTTCTTT
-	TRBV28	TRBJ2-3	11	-	CASSSTDTQYF	TGTGCCAGCAGTTCCACAGATACGCAGTATTTT
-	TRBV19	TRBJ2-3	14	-	CATIAEQGSDTQYF	TGTGCCACCATCGCCGAGCAGGGCTCAGATACGCAGTATTTT
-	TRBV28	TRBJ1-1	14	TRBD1	CASSLQNRGTEAFF	TGTGCCAGCAGTTTACAAAACAGGGGCACTGAAGCTTTCTTT
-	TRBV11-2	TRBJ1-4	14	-	CASSLTIFNEKLFF	TGTGCCAGCAGCTTAACAATTTTCAATGAAAAACTGTTTTTT
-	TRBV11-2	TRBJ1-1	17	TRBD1	CASSLHPDRTANTEAFF	TGTGCCAGCAGCTTACACCCGGACAGGACAGCGAACACTGAAGCTTTCTTT
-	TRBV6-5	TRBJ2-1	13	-	CASSYEPYNEQFF	TGTGCCAGCAGTTATGAGCCCTACAATGAGCAGTTCTTC
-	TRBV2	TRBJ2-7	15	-	CASSEGSAVTYEQYF	TGTGCCAGCAGTGAGGGTTCAGCAGTAACCTACGAGCAGTACTTC
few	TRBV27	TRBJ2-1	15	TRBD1	CASSLSRGLLNEQFF	TGTGCCAGCAGTTTGTCCAGGGGGCTGTTGAATGAGCAGTTCTTC
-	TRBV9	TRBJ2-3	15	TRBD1	CASSDGTGGKDTQYF	TGTGCCAGCAGCGACGGGACAGGGGGCAAAGATACGCAGTATTTT
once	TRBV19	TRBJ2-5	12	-	CASSNRQETQYF	TGTGCCAGTAGTAACAGACAAGAGACCCAGTACTTC